Listed below are T cell receptor beta chains from one sample, sequenced in a study of cytomegalovirus exposure and HLA in healthy donors. Clones were read by immunoSEQ multiplex PCR, and TCRdb kept only the in-frame ones, dropping some. The data show roughly 120,000 clones, 85% to 90% seen once. The specimen was PBMCs. Source of these receptors: a woman aged 25 to 39 in good health and CMV-seronegative. Each CDR3 is given with its conserved first and last residue. D genes are given only for firm matches. Size is omitted from some rows. Given values are once, few, many or a class for expanded clones.

size: NA
V: TRBV2
D: TRBD2
J: TRBJ2-3
CDR3: CASSTPSGGPSTDTQYF
DNA: TGTGCCAGCAGTACTCCTAGCGGGGGACCTAGCACAGATACGCAGTATTTT

size: NA
V: TRBV5-1
D: NA
J: TRBJ1-1
CDR3: CASSLGRNTEAFF
DNA: TGCGCCAGCAGTCTGGGGAGGAACACTGAAGCTTTCTTT

size: NA
V: TRBV10-3
D: NA
J: TRBJ2-2
CDR3: CAISERGTNTGELFF
DNA: TGTGCCATCAGTGAGAGGGGGACGAACACCGGGGAGCTGTTTTTT

size: NA
V: TRBV6-5
D: TRBD1
J: TRBJ2-7
CDR3: CASRRQGHEQYF
DNA: TGTGCCAGCAGAAGACAGGGCCACGAGCAGTACTTC

size: NA
V: TRBV5-1
D: TRBD1
J: TRBJ1-2
CDR3: CASSSRTGAYGYTF
DNA: TGCGCCAGCAGCTCCCGGACAGGGGCCTATGGCTACACCTTC

size: NA
V: TRBV5-8
D: TRBD1
J: TRBJ1-6
CDR3: CASSRGQGIGAYNSPLHF
DNA: TGTGCCAGCAGCAGGGGACAGGGCATCGGGGCCTATAATTCACCCCTCCACTTT

size: NA
V: TRBV5-4
D: TRBD1
J: TRBJ1-1
CDR3: CASSQTIGQGRNEAFF
DNA: TGTGCCAGCAGCCAAACCATCGGACAGGGAAGAAATGAAGCTTTCTTT

size: NA
V: TRBV7-2
D: TRBD2
J: TRBJ2-5
CDR3: CASSSFGGETQYF
DNA: TGTGCCAGCAGCTCCTTCGGGGGGGAGACCCAGTACTTC

size: NA
V: TRBV6-8
D: NA
J: TRBJ1-2
CDR3: CASSPGAGVGYTF
DNA: TGTGCCAGCAGTCCCGGGGCAGGGGTTGGCTACACCTTC

size: NA
V: TRBV11-3
D: NA
J: TRBJ2-3
CDR3: CASSSGIRGGTDTQYF
DNA: TGTGCCAGCAGTTCAGGAATCCGCGGGGGCACAGATACGCAGTATTTT

size: NA
V: TRBV11-3
D: NA
J: TRBJ2-2
CDR3: CASSYQQGSGELFF
DNA: TGTGCCAGCAGCTATCAGCAGGGGAGCGGGGAGCTGTTTTTT

size: NA
V: TRBV5-1
D: TRBD1
J: TRBJ2-7
CDR3: CASSLRQGAGDEQYF
DNA: TGCGCCAGCAGCTTACGACAGGGGGCGGGAGACGAGCAGTACTTC

size: NA
V: TRBV11-2
D: NA
J: TRBJ2-3
CDR3: CASSLDRSADTQYF
DNA: TGTGCCAGCAGCTTAGACCGAAGCGCAGATACGCAGTATTTT

size: NA
V: TRBV27
D: NA
J: TRBJ2-7
CDR3: CASRNLLPTGLQASNSYEQYF
DNA: TGTGCCAGCAGAAACCTCCTGCCGACGGGACTCCAAGCTTCAAACTCCTACGAGCAGTACTTC

size: once
V: TRBV7-9
D: NA
J: TRBJ1-1
CDR3: CASSLWVRGKNTEAFF
DNA: TGTGCCAGCAGCTTATGGGTGAGGGGGAAGAACACTGAAGCTTTCTTT

size: NA
V: TRBV30
D: NA
J: TRBJ1-1
CDR3: CAWSVQGVTEAFF
DNA: TGTGCCTGGAGTGTACAAGGGGTCACTGAAGCTTTCTTT

size: few
V: TRBV19
D: TRBD1
J: TRBJ1-5
CDR3: CASSGTGGNQPQHF
DNA: TGTGCCAGTAGTGGGACAGGGGGCAATCAGCCCCAGCATTTT

size: NA
V: TRBV6-1
D: TRBD1
J: TRBJ1-4
CDR3: CATMDRQATNEKLFF
DNA: TGTGCCACCATGGACAGGCAAGCAACTAATGAAAAACTGTTTTTT

size: NA
V: TRBV13
D: TRBD2
J: TRBJ2-1
CDR3: CASSTTSGGTNEQFF
DNA: TGTGCCAGCAGCACGACTAGCGGGGGGACTAATGAGCAGTTCTTC

size: NA
V: TRBV15
D: NA
J: TRBJ2-3
CDR3: CATSRDIRVSDTQYF
DNA: TGTGCCACCAGCAGAGATATCAGGGTTTCAGATACGCAGTATTTT

size: NA
V: TRBV7-8
D: NA
J: TRBJ2-3
CDR3: CASSPRTESTDTQYF
DNA: TGTGCCAGCAGCCCCCGGACAGAGAGCACAGATACGCAGTATTTT

size: few
V: TRBV20-1
D: NA
J: TRBJ2-5
CDR3: CSAAGEETQYF
DNA: TGCAGTGCGGCAGGGGAAGAGACCCAGTACTTC

size: NA
V: TRBV28
D: NA
J: TRBJ1-5
CDR3: CASSFGVGAGQPQHF
DNA: TGTGCCAGCAGTTTTGGGGTGGGCGCGGGGCAGCCCCAGCATTTT

size: NA
V: TRBV6-1
D: NA
J: TRBJ2-3
CDR3: CASSEAFGRGVADTQYF
DNA: TGTGCCAGCAGTGAAGCATTTGGGAGGGGGGTGGCAGATACGCAGTATTTT

size: NA
V: TRBV6-6
D: NA
J: TRBJ1-1
CDR3: CASSYGEWRTEAFF
DNA: TGTGCCAGCAGTTACGGGGAGTGGAGGACTGAAGCTTTCTTT

size: NA
V: TRBV4-3
D: NA
J: TRBJ2-1
CDR3: CASSQASGYYNEQFF
DNA: TGCGCCAGCAGCCAAGCTTCCGGGTATTACAATGAGCAGTTCTTC

size: NA
V: TRBV18
D: NA
J: TRBJ2-3
CDR3: CASSPGDRSGTDTQYF
DNA: TGTGCCAGCTCACCGGGAGACAGGTCGGGGACAGATACGCAGTATTTT

size: NA
V: TRBV30
D: NA
J: TRBJ1-5
CDR3: CAWSAGYTQPQHF
DNA: TGTGCCTGGAGTGCGGGGTATACTCAGCCCCAGCATTTT

size: few
V: TRBV4-1
D: NA
J: TRBJ2-2
CDR3: CASSRQGYTGELFF
DNA: TGCGCCAGCAGCCGGCAGGGATACACCGGGGAGCTGTTTTTT

size: NA
V: TRBV19
D: NA
J: TRBJ1-5
CDR3: CASSRGMRGNQPQHF
DNA: TGTGCCAGTAGTCGAGGAATGAGGGGCAATCAGCCCCAGCATTTT

size: NA
V: TRBV19
D: NA
J: TRBJ1-2
CDR3: CASGQYGYTF
DNA: TGTGCCAGTGGCCAATATGGCTACACCTTC

size: NA
V: TRBV29-1
D: NA
J: TRBJ2-3
CDR3: CSLGTDTQYF
DNA: TGCAGCCTCGGCACAGATACGCAGTATTTT

size: once
V: TRBV19
D: NA
J: TRBJ2-1
CDR3: CASSIHGSVANEQFF
DNA: TGTGCCAGTAGTATTCACGGGTCGGTCGCGAATGAGCAGTTCTTC

size: NA
V: TRBV7-8
D: TRBD1
J: TRBJ2-1
CDR3: CASSGSDRAGEQFF
DNA: TGTGCCAGCAGCGGGTCGGACAGGGCGGGAGAGCAGTTCTTC

size: NA
V: TRBV6-5
D: TRBD2
J: TRBJ2-3
CDR3: CASSYSLAGGLDTQYF
DNA: TGTGCCAGCAGTTACTCCCTAGCGGGGGGGCTGGATACGCAGTATTTT

size: NA
V: TRBV5-1
D: NA
J: TRBJ2-7
CDR3: CASSLEQGGSYEQYF
DNA: TGCGCCAGCAGCTTGGAGCAGGGGGGCTCCTACGAGCAGTACTTC

size: NA
V: TRBV5-1
D: NA
J: TRBJ2-3
CDR3: CASSSGQRSSTDTQYF
DNA: TGCGCCAGCAGCTCAGGACAGAGGTCTAGCACAGATACGCAGTATTTT

size: NA
V: TRBV30
D: TRBD1
J: TRBJ1-5
CDR3: CAWSVGGARQPQHF
DNA: TGTGCCTGGAGTGTAGGGGGCGCGAGGCAGCCCCAGCATTTT

size: NA
V: TRBV7-9
D: NA
J: TRBJ1-1
CDR3: CASSPLRENTEAFF
DNA: TGTGCCAGCAGCCCTCTCAGGGAGAACACTGAAGCTTTCTTT

size: NA
V: TRBV18
D: NA
J: TRBJ2-3
CDR3: CASSPAAARTSTDTQYF
DNA: TGTGCCAGCTCACCAGCGGCGGCCAGAACTAGCACAGATACGCAGTATTTT

size: NA
V: TRBV9
D: TRBD1
J: TRBJ2-7
CDR3: CASSVGTGGWYEQYF
DNA: TGTGCCAGCAGCGTAGGGACAGGGGGCTGGTACGAGCAGTACTTC

size: NA
V: TRBV2
D: TRBD1
J: TRBJ2-3
CDR3: CASSGLPRTGSTDTQYF
DNA: TGTGCCAGCAGTGGTCTTCCACGGACAGGGTCGACAGATACGCAGTATTTT

size: NA
V: TRBV29-1
D: TRBD1
J: TRBJ2-5
CDR3: CSVAGTGNGRMETQYF
DNA: TGCAGCGTTGCCGGGACAGGGAACGGCCGGATGGAGACCCAGTACTTC